The 4 T cell receptor beta chains reported below all come from one sample, sequenced in a study of blood T cell repertoires in COVID-19. Some clones are missing from TCRdb's copy, which holds only in-frame ones; the method was immunoSEQ multiplex PCR. The sample has 270,000 or so clones; approximately 90% are singletons. The source material was peripheral blood. These receptors were taken from a woman in her twenties or thirties with active or convalescent COVID-19.

This clone was seen a handful of times. This chain connects TRBV5-1 to TRBJ2-7; weak D call: TRBD1 (5 bases). Deletions cut 5 bases from V and 2 bases from J, with 5 bases between. This CDR3 is 11 amino acids long. Germline V gives CDR1 SGHRS, CDR2 YFSETQ. The DNA of the CDR3 is TGCGCCAGCAGACAGGCCTACGAGCAGTACTTC. It codes for CASRQAYEQYF.

This sequence joins TRBV5-5 and TRBJ2-1; no clear D. V was clipped by 0 bases and J by 0 bases, with 13 bases between them. CDR3 length: 17 amino acids. CDR1 and CDR2 (germline): SGHKS, YYEKEE (reference sequence). The CDR3: CASSLAYLMSSYNEQFF. CDR3 coding DNA: TGTGCCAGCAGCTTGGCCTATCTTATGAGCTCCTACAATGAGCAGTTCTTC.

This clone was counted once. The gene calls are TRBV6-2 or TRBV6-3 and TRBJ2-1; TRBD1 matches at 7 bases. The CDR3 length is 16 residues. In germline, CDR1 is MNHEY, CDR2 SVGEGT. V lost 2 bases to trimming and J lost 0 bases; unmatched junction nucleotides: 4. Written as DNA, the CDR3 is TGTGCCAGCAGTTACCGGGACAGATACTCCTACAATGAGCAGTTCTTC. Encoded protein: CASSYRDRYSYNEQFF.

The chain has TRBV29-1 and TRBJ1-2; the match to TRBD1 covers 8 bases. From germline, CDR1 is SQVTM and CDR2 ANQGSEA. The CDR3 runs to 10 residues. V was clipped by 5 bases and J by 12 bases; unmatched bases: 5. The CDR3 region is CSVPGTGHTF. The CDR3 bases are TGCAGCGTTCCTGGGACAGGCCACACCTTC.